This is a list of T cell receptor beta chains from one sample in a study of radiotherapy plus CTLA-4 blockade in lung cancer. Profiling relied on immunoSEQ multiplex PCR, and the TCRdb table lists in-frame clones only, not all of them. The sample lists 45,000 to 55,000 clones, roughly 76% occurring once. The specimen was peripheral blood, collected from a patient treated with radiotherapy plus ipilimumab. Receptors originate from a human donor with non-small cell lung cancer who had stable disease on radiotherapy plus ipilimumab. CDR3s include the opening cysteine and the closing phenylalanine or tryptophan.

CDR3,V,J
CASRPQGAGGYTF,TRBV6-1,TRBJ1-2
CAWSPRDTEAFF,TRBV30,TRBJ1-1
CASSLGTGVFEQYF,TRBV5-1,TRBJ2-7
CASSLSTRSRAGELFF,TRBV28,TRBJ2-2
CASSQGQAYEQYF,TRBV27,TRBJ2-7
CASSLGRQNTEAFF,TRBV7-2,TRBJ1-1
CASSRDRVEGNGYTF,TRBV7-2,TRBJ1-2
CAISDPRQGNQPQHF,TRBV10-3,TRBJ1-5
CASNLFLNDGYTF,TRBV19,TRBJ1-2
CASSARINQPQHF,TRBV2,TRBJ1-5
CASSVEGENNQPQHF,TRBV9,TRBJ1-5
CASSYGLAGGDTQYF,TRBV11-2,TRBJ2-3
CASSRRTGEAFF,TRBV28,TRBJ1-1
CASSADRQETQYF,TRBV2,TRBJ2-5
CASSPTLGAYTGELFF,TRBV5-5,TRBJ2-2
CASSPAGTETQYF,TRBV5-6,TRBJ2-5
CASKPGHNNSPLHF,TRBV6-5,TRBJ1-6
CSVEVGAKNIQYF,TRBV29-1,TRBJ2-4
CASSPSGSSTDTQYF,TRBV9,TRBJ2-3
CASNHVSYNEQFF,TRBV2,TRBJ2-1
CASRRAANTGELFF,TRBV7-7,TRBJ2-2
CSVGSQNQPQHF,TRBV29-1,TRBJ1-5
CASSYRGVGSPLHF,TRBV7-2,TRBJ1-6
CASSGEETQYF,TRBV6-1,TRBJ2-5
CASSRGQDDLSNQPQHF,TRBV4-1,TRBJ1-5
CASSDSGEPEKLFF,TRBV10-1,TRBJ1-4
CASSRDRETKNIQYF,TRBV2,TRBJ2-4
CAGRQGWNTGELFF,TRBV27,TRBJ2-2
CASRSLGGDPTDTEAFF,TRBV9,TRBJ1-1
CASTLSDGKNIQYF,TRBV6-5,TRBJ2-4
CASSSPRQYNEQFF,TRBV7-3,TRBJ2-1
CASSGGLNTEAFF,TRBV9,TRBJ1-1
CASNEEISNQPQHF,TRBV19,TRBJ1-5
CASSGYRGGGFTEAFF,TRBV5-4,TRBJ1-1
CASSRWANTEAFF,TRBV19,TRBJ1-1
CASSFKAGNTEAFF,TRBV7-2,TRBJ1-1
CASSPATGSGELFF,TRBV7-2,TRBJ2-2
CASSPHTGTGSGGYTF,TRBV27,TRBJ1-2
CASSDWVGLVEKLFF,TRBV2,TRBJ1-4
CASSLISGVGGELFF,TRBV27,TRBJ2-2
CSVDFMGQLDYGYTF,TRBV29-1,TRBJ1-2
CASSPTTNTGELFF,TRBV6-4,TRBJ2-2
CASSLLLAGDNEQFF,TRBV5-5,TRBJ2-1
CASSPGQGGSSYNSPLHF,TRBV14,TRBJ1-6
CASSLVQGANTEAFF,TRBV7-8,TRBJ1-1
CASSESTLDRMVSPLHF,TRBV10-1,TRBJ1-6
CASSIGQYNEKLFF,TRBV19,TRBJ1-4
CASSVESGPDYEQYF,TRBV9,TRBJ2-7
CASSEFRVEVQPQHF,TRBV10-2,TRBJ1-5
CASSFWKGGPGSPLHF,TRBV27,TRBJ1-6
CASSYDGSGNTIYF,TRBV6-5,TRBJ1-3
CASSLFKGPLTF,TRBV27,TRBJ1-2
CASSRTDAGRGYTF,TRBV6-5,TRBJ1-2
CASSVEASGDTGELFF,TRBV9,TRBJ2-2
CASSRDIANDEQFF,TRBV18,TRBJ2-1